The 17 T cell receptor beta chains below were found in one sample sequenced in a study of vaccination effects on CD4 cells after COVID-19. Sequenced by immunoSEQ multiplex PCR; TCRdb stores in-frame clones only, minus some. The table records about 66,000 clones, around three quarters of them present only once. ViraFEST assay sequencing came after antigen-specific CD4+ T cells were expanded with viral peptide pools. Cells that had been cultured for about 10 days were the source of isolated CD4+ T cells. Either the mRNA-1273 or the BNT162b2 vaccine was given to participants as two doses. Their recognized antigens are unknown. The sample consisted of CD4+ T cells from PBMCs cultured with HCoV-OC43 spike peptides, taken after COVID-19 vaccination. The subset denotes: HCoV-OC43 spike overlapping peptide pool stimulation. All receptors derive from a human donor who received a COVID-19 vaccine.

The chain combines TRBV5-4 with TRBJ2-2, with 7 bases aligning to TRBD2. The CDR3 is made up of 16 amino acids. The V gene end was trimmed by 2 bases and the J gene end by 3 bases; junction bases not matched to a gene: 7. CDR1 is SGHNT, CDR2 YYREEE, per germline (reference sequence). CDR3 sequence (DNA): TGTGCCAGCAGCTTTGGTACCCGGGGGGACACCGGGGAGCTGTTTTTT. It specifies CASSFGTRGDTGELFF.

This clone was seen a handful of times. CDR3 sequence reads: CASKDQRGSSTDTQYF. The CDR3 coding sequence is TGTGCCAGCAAGGACCAGCGGGGTTCTAGCACAGATACGCAGTATTTT. The V and J genes are TRBV4-2 and TRBJ2-3, with 7 bases fitting TRBD2. CDR3 size: 16 residues. CDR1 is LGHNA, CDR2 YNFKEQ, per germline. With V trimmed by 7 bases and J by 0 bases, 10 bases remained unmatched.

CDR3 sequence reads: CASSPLRQGNEKLFF. The CDR3 region has the DNA TGTGCCAGTAGCCCCCTAAGGCAGGGTAATGAAAAACTGTTTTTT. The chain combines TRBV19 with TRBJ1-4, with D possibly being TRBD1 (5 bases). V was shortened by 6 bases and J by 4 bases, with 15 bases between the two germline ends. The CDR3 consists of 15 residues. Per the germline V gene, CDR1 is LNHDA and CDR2 is SQIVND (reference sequence).

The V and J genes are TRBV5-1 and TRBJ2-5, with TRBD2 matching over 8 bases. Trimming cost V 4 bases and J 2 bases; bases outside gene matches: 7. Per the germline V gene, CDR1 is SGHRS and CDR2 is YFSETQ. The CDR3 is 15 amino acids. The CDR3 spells CASSHGAGAQETQYF. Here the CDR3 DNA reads TGCGCCAGCAGCCACGGAGCGGGGGCTCAAGAGACCCAGTACTTC.

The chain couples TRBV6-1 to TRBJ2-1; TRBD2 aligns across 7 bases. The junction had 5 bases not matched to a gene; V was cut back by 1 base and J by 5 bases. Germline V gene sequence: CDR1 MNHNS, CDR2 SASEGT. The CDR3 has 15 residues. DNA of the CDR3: TGTGCCAGCAGTGAAGAGGGACTACCGAACAATGAGCAGTTCTTC. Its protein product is CASSEEGLPNNEQFF.

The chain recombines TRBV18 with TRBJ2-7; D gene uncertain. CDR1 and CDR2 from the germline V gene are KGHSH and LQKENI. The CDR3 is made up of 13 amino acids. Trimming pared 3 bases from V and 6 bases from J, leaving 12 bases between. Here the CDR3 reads CASSPLERSEQYV. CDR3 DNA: TGTGCCAGCTCACCCCTGGAACGGTCCGAGCAGTACGTC.

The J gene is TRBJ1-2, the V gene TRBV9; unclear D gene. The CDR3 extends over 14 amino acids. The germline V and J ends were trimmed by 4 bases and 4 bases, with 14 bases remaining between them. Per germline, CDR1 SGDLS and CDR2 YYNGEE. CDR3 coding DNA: TGTGCCAGCAGCTCGCGGCTGGCATTCTATGGCTACACCTTC. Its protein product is CASSSRLAFYGYTF.

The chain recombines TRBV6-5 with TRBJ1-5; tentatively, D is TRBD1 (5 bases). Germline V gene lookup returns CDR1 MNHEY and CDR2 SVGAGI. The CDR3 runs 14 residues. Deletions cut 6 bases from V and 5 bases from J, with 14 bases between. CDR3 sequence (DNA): TGTGCCAGCAGGGGGGGGGTGATAGATCAGCCCCAGCATTTT. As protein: CASRGGVIDQPQHF.

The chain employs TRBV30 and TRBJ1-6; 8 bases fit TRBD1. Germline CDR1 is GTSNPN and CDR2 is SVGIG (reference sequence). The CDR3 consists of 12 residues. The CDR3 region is CAARDRNSPLHF. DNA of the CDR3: TGTGCTGCCCGGGACAGGAATTCACCCCTCCACTTT.

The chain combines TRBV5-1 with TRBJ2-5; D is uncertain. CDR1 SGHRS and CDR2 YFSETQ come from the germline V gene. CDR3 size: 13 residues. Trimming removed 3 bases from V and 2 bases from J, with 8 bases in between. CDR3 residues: CASSWAVQETQYF. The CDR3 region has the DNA TGCGCCAGCAGCTGGGCCGTACAAGAGACCCAGTACTTC.

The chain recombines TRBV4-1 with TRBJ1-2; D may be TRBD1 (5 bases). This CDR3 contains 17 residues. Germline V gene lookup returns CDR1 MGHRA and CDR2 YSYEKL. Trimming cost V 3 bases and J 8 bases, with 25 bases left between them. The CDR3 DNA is TGCGCCAGCAGCCAGGGGGGGGGATCCACAGGCACATTAGGCTACACCTTC. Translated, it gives CASSQGGGSTGTLGYTF.

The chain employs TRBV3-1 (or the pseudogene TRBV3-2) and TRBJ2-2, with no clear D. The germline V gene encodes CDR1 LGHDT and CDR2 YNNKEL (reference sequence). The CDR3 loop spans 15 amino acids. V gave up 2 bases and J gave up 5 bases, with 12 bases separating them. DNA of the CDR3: TGTGCCAGCAGCCAATATAACGCCGGAACCGGGGAGCTGTTTTTT. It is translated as CASSQYNAGTGELFF.

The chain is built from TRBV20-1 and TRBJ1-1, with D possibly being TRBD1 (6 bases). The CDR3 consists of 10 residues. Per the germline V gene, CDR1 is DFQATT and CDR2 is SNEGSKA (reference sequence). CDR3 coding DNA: TGCATAATACAGGGTCCTGAAGCTTTCTTT. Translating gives CIIQGPEAFF.

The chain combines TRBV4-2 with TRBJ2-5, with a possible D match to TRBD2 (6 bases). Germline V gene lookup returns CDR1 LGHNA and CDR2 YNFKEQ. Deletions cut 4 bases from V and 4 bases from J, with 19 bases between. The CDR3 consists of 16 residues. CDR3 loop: CASSPSWGTGGETQYF. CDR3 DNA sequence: TGTGCCAGCAGCCCCTCCTGGGGGACCGGGGGAGAGACCCAGTACTTC.

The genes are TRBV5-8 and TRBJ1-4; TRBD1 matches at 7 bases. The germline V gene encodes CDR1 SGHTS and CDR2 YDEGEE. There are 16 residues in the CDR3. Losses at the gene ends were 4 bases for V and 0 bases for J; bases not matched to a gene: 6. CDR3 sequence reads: CASSGTGTATNEKLFF. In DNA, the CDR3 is TGTGCCAGCAGCGGAACCGGGACAGCAACTAATGAAAAACTGTTTTTT.

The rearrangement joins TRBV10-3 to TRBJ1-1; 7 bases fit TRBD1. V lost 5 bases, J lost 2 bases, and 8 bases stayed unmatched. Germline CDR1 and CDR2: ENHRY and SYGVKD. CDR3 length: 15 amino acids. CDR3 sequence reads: CAISPSTGANTEAFF. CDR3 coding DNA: TGTGCCATCAGTCCATCTACAGGGGCTAACACTGAAGCTTTCTTT.

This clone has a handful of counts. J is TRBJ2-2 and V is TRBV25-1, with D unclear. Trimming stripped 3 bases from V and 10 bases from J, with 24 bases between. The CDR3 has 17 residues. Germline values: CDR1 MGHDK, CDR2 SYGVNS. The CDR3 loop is CASSDQASAASRAELFF. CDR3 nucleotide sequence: TGTGCCAGCAGTGATCAGGCTTCGGCAGCCTCAAGGGCGGAGCTGTTTTTT.